The sequence of this TCR beta chain was determined in a study of identical twins. Germline lookup yields CDR1 ENHRY and CDR2 SYGVKD. The ends were cut back, 5 bases at V and 4 bases at J, with 8 bases in the middle. The CDR3 covers 12 residues. TCRdb itself ran the 5' RACE reads through MiXCR, one entry per CDR3 protein. The sample includes under 900,000 distinct CDR3 sequences, approximately 18% of them seen just once. The sample was also linked to a second study, of T cells expressing NK-cell markers.

This chain links TRBV10-3 with TRBJ1-1; no clear D. This TCR came from a woman aged 18 to 35 in good health. Sequencing was done on a sample of PBMCs. The CDR3 is CAISRNPTEAFF. The CDR3 nucleotides are TGTGCCATCAGTAGGAATCCCACTGAAGCTTTCTTT.